These 18 T cell receptor beta chains came from one sample sequenced in a study of T cell responses to AZD1222 COVID-19 vaccine. The repertoire was sequenced with immunoSEQ multiplex PCR; TCRdb's copy has only in-frame clones and lacks some. Of around 20,000 clones listed, roughly 84% are singletons. Sequencing was performed on peripheral blood, taken 28 days after the second AZD1222 dose. These receptors came from an adult who received the AZD1222 COVID-19 vaccine.

A single count supports this clone. V is TRBV24-1 and J is TRBJ2-1; 8 bases align to TRBD1. V trimming: 6 bases; J trimming: 6 bases; junction bases outside the gene matches: 9. This CDR3 has 15 amino acids. Germline V lookup: CDR1 KGHDR, CDR2 SFDVKD. The CDR3 region has the DNA TGTGCCACCAGTTCTGCACAGGGGGATCTCAATGAGCAGTTCTTC. Its translation: CATSSAQGDLNEQFF.

This chain links TRBV7-2 with TRBJ2-1; D is perhaps TRBD1 (6 bases). The CDR3 spans 16 residues. Germline V gene data show CDR1 as SGHTA and CDR2 as FQGNSA. The V and J ends lost 0 bases and 0 bases respectively, with 9 bases between them. CDR3 sequence reads: CASSLALGGSYNEQFF. The CDR3 DNA sequence: TGTGCCAGCAGCTTAGCGCTAGGGGGCTCCTACAATGAGCAGTTCTTC.

The chain has TRBV19 and TRBJ2-7, with D possibly TRBD1 on 6 matching bases. Per germline, CDR1 LNHDA and CDR2 SQIVND (reference sequence). Trimming removed 3 bases at V and 3 bases at J, with 12 bases between. The CDR3 is 14 amino acids. CDR3 residues: CASSMVGDNYEQYF. The DNA of the CDR3 is TGTGCCAGTAGTATGGTGGGGGACAACTACGAGCAGTACTTC.

J is TRBJ2-1 and V is TRBV2; 8 nucleotides match TRBD2. V shed 3 bases, J shed 7 bases, and the junction held 5 bases outside the gene matches. Germline CDR1 and CDR2: SNHLY and FYNNEI. This CDR3 is 14 amino acids long. This CDR3 reads CASSDGTSRNEQFF. Here the CDR3 DNA reads TGTGCCAGCAGTGACGGGACTAGTCGTAATGAGCAGTTCTTC.

This sequence joins TRBV12-3 or TRBV12-4 and TRBJ1-5, with D unresolved. CDR3 length: 13 residues. V lost 6 bases and J lost 4, with 10 bases in between. CDR3 protein: CASRLAGNQPQHF. The CDR3, as DNA: TGTGCCAGCAGACTCGCGGGAAATCAGCCCCAGCATTTT.

Here the CDR3 reads CASSESMGSGANVLTF. The CDR3 coding sequence is TGTGCCAGCAGTGAAAGTATGGGGAGCGGGGCCAACGTCCTGACTTTC. V and J are TRBV6-1 and TRBJ2-6; possible D gene TRBD2, 5 bases. The CDR3 covers 16 residues. The V and J ends lost 2 bases and 4 bases respectively, with 12 bases between them. Germline values: CDR1 MNHNS, CDR2 SASEGT.

The chain recombines TRBV2 with TRBJ2-6, with D possibly matching TRBD1 (5 bases). Looked up from germline, CDR1 is SNHLY and CDR2 is FYNNEI. This CDR3 is 16 amino acids long. Trimming took off 4 bases at V and 0 bases at J, with 10 bases between the two ends. In nucleotides, the CDR3 is TGTGCCAGCAGTGGAGACAGAGACTCTGGGGCCAACGTCCTGACTTTC. Translated: CASSGDRDSGANVLTF. Full variable domain (remainder filled in from reference TRBV2 and TRBJ2-6): EPEVTQTPSHQVTQMGQEVILRCVPISNHLYFYWYRQILGQKVEFLVSFYNNEISEKSEIFDDQFSVERPDGSNFTLKIRSTKLEDSAMYFCASSGDRDSGANVLTFGAGSRLTVL.

J is TRBJ2-1 and V is TRBV11-3, with unresolved D. Per the germline V gene, CDR1 is SGHNT and CDR2 is YENEEA. The CDR3 extends over 15 amino acids. Trimming pared 2 bases from V and 0 bases from J, leaving 8 bases between. In nucleotides, the CDR3 is TGTGCCAGCAGCTTAAGAGCATCCTCCTACAATGAGCAGTTCTTC. Residues: CASSLRASSYNEQFF.

The chain combines TRBV11-1 with TRBJ2-5; no clear D. V was shortened by 1 base and J by 5 bases, with 2 bases between the two germline ends. Germline CDR1 and CDR2: SGHAT and FQDESV (reference sequence). The length of the CDR3 is 11 residues. The DNA of the CDR3 is TGTGCCAGCAGCTTAGTGGAGACCCAGTACTTC. It codes for CASSLVETQYF.

V usage is TRBV9 and J usage is TRBJ2-7; no firm D call. Germline values: CDR1 SGDLS, CDR2 YYNGEE. CDR3 length: 14 amino acids. The V end was cut by 1 base, the J end by 0 bases, with 8 bases between. The CDR3 DNA sequence: TGTGCCAGCAGCGTACGAGCGAACTCCTACGAGCAGTACTTC. Translating gives CASSVRANSYEQYF.

The chain combines TRBV6-5 with TRBJ2-2; D remains ambiguous. V was shortened by 2 bases and J by 7 bases, with 8 bases between the two germline ends. Germline values: CDR1 MNHEY, CDR2 SVGAGI. The CDR3 is made up of 13 amino acids. DNA of the CDR3: TGTGCCAGCAGTTACCTAATGGGCGGGGAGCTGTTTTTT. As protein: CASSYLMGGELFF.

This clone qualifies as medium-sized (0.01 to 0.1%). CDR3 protein: CASSNFRDSQETQYF. The CDR3 nucleotides are TGTGCCAGCAGTAACTTCCGGGACAGCCAAGAGACCCAGTACTTC. The chain has TRBV27 and TRBJ2-5; the match to TRBD1 covers 7 bases. This CDR3 is 15 amino acids long. V dropped 5 bases and J dropped 1; count of bases not matched to a gene: 7. CDR1 and CDR2 from the germline V gene are MNHEY and SMNVEV (reference sequence).

This chain uses TRBV19 with TRBJ2-7; D is unresolved. CDR1 LNHDA and CDR2 SQIVND come from the germline V gene (reference sequence). Trimming took 1 base from V and 6 from J, leaving 13 bases between them. The CDR3 contains 14 residues. As DNA, the CDR3 is TGTGCCAGTAGTATAGGGATGCCCCCGTCCGAGCAGTACTTC. Amino acids: CASSIGMPPSEQYF.

The chain's CDR3 is CASNSGYLLKQETQYF. In nucleotides, the CDR3 is TGTGCCAGCAACTCAGGGTACTTATTAAAGCAAGAGACCCAGTACTTC. This chain links TRBV28 with TRBJ2-5; tentatively, D is TRBD1 (5 bases). The length of the CDR3 is 16 residues. Trimming took off 7 bases at V and 2 bases at J, with 20 bases between the two ends. The germline V gene has CDR1 MDHEN and CDR2 SYDVKM.

The chain recombines TRBV11-2 with TRBJ2-7; D is perhaps TRBD1 (5 bases). The CDR3 covers 13 residues. V lost 7 bases and J 3 bases, leaving 13 bases between the germline ends. CDR1 is SGHAT and CDR2 is FQNNGV in the germline V gene. CDR3 nucleotides: TGTGCCAGCACCCAGGGTGTAGGCTACGAGCAGTACTTC. This translates into CASTQGVGYEQYF.

The V and J genes are TRBV5-8 and TRBJ1-1; a weak D match, TRBD1 (5 bases). V shed 1 base and J shed 1 base, with 11 bases lying between them. The germline CDR1 and CDR2 sequences are SGHTS and YDEGEE. The CDR3 covers 15 residues. Written as DNA, the CDR3 is TGTGCCAGCAGCTTGCCGGGACGGGAGAACACTGAAGCTTTCTTT. Protein sequence: CASSLPGRENTEAFF.

The CDR3 sequence is CASSPHREGTKFF. CDR3 nucleotides: TGTGCCAGCAGCCCTCACAGGGAAGGGACGAAGTTCTTC. The chain employs TRBV28 and TRBJ2-1; weak D call: TRBD1 (6 bases). Trimming cost V 6 bases and J 14 bases, with 20 bases left between them. The CDR3 is 13 residues long. Germline-derived CDR1 and CDR2 are MDHEN and SYDVKM.

CDR3 bases: TGTGCCAGTAGTACTTTAGACAGGGGGGAGACCCAGTACTTC. As protein: CASSTLDRGETQYF. The chain has TRBV19 and TRBJ2-5, with 9 bases that match TRBD1. The CDR3 length is 14 residues. Germline trimming cut 4 bases from V and 5 bases from J; bases unmatched to any gene: 5. Germline V lookup: CDR1 LNHDA, CDR2 SQIVND (reference sequence).